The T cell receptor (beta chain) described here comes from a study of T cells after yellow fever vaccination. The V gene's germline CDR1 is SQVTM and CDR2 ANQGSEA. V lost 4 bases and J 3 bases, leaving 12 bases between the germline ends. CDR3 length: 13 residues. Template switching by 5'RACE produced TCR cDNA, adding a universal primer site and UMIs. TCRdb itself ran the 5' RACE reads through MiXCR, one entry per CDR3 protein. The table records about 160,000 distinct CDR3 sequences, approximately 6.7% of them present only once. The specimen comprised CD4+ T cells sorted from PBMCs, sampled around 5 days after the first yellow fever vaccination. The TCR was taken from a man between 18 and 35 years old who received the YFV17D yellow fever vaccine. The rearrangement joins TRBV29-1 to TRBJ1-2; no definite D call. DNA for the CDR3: TGCAGCGTTGCTAGTGGGCTTGACTATGGCTACACCTTC. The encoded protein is CSVASGLDYGYTF. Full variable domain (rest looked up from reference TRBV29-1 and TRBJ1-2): SAVISQKPSRDICQRGTSLTIQCQVDSQVTMMFWYRQQPGQSLTLIATANQGSEATYESGFVIDKFPISRPNLTFSTLTVSNMSPEDSSIYLCSVASGLDYGYTFGSGTRLTVV.